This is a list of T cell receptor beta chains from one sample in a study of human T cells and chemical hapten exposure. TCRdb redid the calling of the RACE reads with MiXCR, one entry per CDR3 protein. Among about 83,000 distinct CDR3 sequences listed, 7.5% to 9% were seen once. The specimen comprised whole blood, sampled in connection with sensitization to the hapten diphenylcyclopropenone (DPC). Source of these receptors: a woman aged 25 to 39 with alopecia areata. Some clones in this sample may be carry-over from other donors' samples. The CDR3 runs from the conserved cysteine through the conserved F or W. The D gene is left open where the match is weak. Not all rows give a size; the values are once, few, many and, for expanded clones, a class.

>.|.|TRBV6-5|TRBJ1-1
CASSSGAEAFF
TGTGCCAGCAGCTCTGGGGCTGAAGCTTTCTTT
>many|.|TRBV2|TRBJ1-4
CASRDGEFNEKLFF
TGTGCCAGCAGGGACGGAGAATTTAATGAAAAACTGTTTTTT
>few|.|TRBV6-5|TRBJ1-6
CASRPGAIPYNSPLHF
TGTGCCAGCAGACCGGGGGCGATCCCCTATAATTCACCCCTCCACTTT
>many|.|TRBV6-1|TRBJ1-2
CASSEELGSNYGYTF
TGTGCCAGTAGTGAAGAACTGGGGTCGAACTATGGCTACACCTTC
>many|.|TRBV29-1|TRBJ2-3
CSVARDAGTDTQYF
TGCAGCGTTGCGAGAGACGCAGGCACAGATACGCAGTATTTT
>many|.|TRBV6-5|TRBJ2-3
CASSGGSDTQYF
TGTGCCAGCAGTGGGGGCTCAGATACGCAGTATTTT
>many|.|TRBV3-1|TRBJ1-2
CASSQEGGRGYTF
TGTGCCAGCAGCCAAGAGGGGGGCCGCGGCTACACCTTC
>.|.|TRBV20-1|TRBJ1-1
CSANVRGIEAFF
TGCAGTGCTAATGTGAGAGGGATTGAAGCTTTCTTT
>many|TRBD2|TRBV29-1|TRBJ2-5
CSTGTSRFRETQYF
TGCAGCACCGGGACTAGTAGATTTAGGGAGACCCAGTACTTC
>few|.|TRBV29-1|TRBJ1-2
CSVESRGSGYTF
TGCAGCGTTGAATCCAGGGGCAGTGGCTACACCTTC
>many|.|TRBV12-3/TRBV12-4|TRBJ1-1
CASTPGMLNTEAFF
TGTGCCAGCACCCCGGGGATGCTGAACACTGAAGCTTTCTTT
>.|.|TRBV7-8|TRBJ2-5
CASSFLGGPQETQYF
TGTGCCAGCAGCTTTTTGGGGGGCCCCCAAGAGACCCAGTACTTC
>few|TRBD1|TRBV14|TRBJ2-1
CASSHTGGYNEQFF
TGTGCCAGCAGCCACACAGGGGGTTACAATGAGCAGTTCTTC
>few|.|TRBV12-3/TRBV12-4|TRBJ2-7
CASSSSWLSYEQYF
TGTGCCAGCAGCTCCTCGTGGCTTTCCTACGAGCAGTACTTC
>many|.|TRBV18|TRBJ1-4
CASSPRAAQDEKLFF
TGTGCCAGCTCACCACGGGCAGCGCAGGACGAAAAACTGTTTTTT
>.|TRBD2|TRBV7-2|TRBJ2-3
CASSLVASGGYTDTQYF
TGTGCCAGCAGCTTGGTGGCTAGCGGGGGGTACACAGATACGCAGTATTTT
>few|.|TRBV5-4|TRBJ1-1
CASSYRPGLSAEAFF
TGTGCCAGCAGCTATAGGCCCGGGCTCAGCGCTGAAGCTTTCTTT
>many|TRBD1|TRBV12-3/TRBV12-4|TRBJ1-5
CASSRDRVQPQHF
TGTGCCAGCAGTCGGGACAGGGTCCAGCCCCAGCATTTT
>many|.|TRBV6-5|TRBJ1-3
CASSIGERNTIYF
TGTGCCAGCAGTATAGGGGAGAGAAACACCATATATTTT
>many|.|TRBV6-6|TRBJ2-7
CASSYPSSAIIHEQYF
TGTGCCAGCAGTTACCCGTCTTCAGCTATTATCCACGAGCAGTACTTC
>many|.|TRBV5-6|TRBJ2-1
CASRLITGSSYNEQFF
TGTGCCAGCAGATTAATAACAGGGTCCTCCTACAATGAGCAGTTCTTC
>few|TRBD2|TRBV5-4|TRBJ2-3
CASSSQRGYTDTQYF
TGTGCCAGCAGCTCTCAGCGGGGGTACACAGATACGCAGTATTTT
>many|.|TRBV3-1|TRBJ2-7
CASSRTSLPGEQYF
TGTGCCAGCAGTCGTACCAGTCTACCGGGGGAGCAGTACTTC
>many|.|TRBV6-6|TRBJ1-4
CASSLQEGTTNEKLFF
TGTGCCAGCAGTCTACAGGAGGGTACAACTAATGAAAAACTGTTTTTT
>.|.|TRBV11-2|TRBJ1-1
CASSRLSTGMKTEAFF
TGTGCCAGCAGCAGACTTTCGACAGGAATGAAGACTGAAGCTTTCTTT
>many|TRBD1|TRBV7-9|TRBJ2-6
CASSSQTGVGANVLTF
TGTGCCAGCAGCTCACAAACAGGGGTTGGGGCCAACGTCCTGACTTTC
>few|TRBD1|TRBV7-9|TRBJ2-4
CASSRTGDGGKNIQYF
TGTGCCAGCAGCCGGACAGGGGACGGAGGCAAAAACATTCAGTACTTC
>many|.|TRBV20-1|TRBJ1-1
CSARQGNTEAFF
TGCAGTGCTAGACAGGGGAACACTGAAGCTTTCTTT
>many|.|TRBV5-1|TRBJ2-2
CASSLEAEGAGELFF
TGCGCCAGCAGCTTGGAGGCCGAGGGAGCCGGGGAGCTGTTTTTT
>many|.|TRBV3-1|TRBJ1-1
CASSQGAQNTEAFF
TGTGCCAGCAGCCAAGGTGCTCAGAACACTGAAGCTTTCTTT
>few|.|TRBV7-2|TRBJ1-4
CASSKTGPNEKLFF
TGTGCCAGCAGCAAAACGGGGCCTAATGAAAAACTGTTTTTT
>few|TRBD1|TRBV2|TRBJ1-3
CASLGTGFGNTIYF
TGTGCCAGCCTCGGGACAGGGTTTGGAAACACCATATATTTT
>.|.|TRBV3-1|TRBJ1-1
CASSQNPTMNTEAFF
TGTGCCAGCAGCCAAAACCCGACCATGAACACTGAAGCTTTCTTT
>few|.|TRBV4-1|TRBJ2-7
CASSQDMGREYF
TGCGCCAGCAGCCAAGACATGGGGCGGGAGTACTTC
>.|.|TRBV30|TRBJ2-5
CAWSGTFQETQYF
TGTGCCTGGAGCGGGACCTTCCAAGAGACCCAGTACTTC
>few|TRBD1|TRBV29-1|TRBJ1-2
CSVLTGGDTSEGYTF
TGCAGCGTTTTAACAGGGGGCGACACGTCCGAGGGCTACACCTTC
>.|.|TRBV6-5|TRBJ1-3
CASSYSITGNTIYF
TGTGCCAGCAGTTACTCGATAACTGGAAACACCATATATTTT